What follows are 21 T cell receptor beta chains derived from one specimen sequenced in a study of T cell responses to AZD1222 COVID-19 vaccine. Only in-frame clones appear in the TCRdb table, and some are missing; sequencing was by immunoSEQ multiplex PCR. The table has about 160,000 clones, roughly nine tenths seen once. This sample comprised peripheral blood, obtained on day 0 of AZD1222 vaccination. Receptors were obtained from an adult in good health.

This sequence joins TRBV11-2 and TRBJ2-3; perhaps TRBD1 as D (6 bases). The CDR3 totals 16 residues. Germline V gives CDR1 SGHAT, CDR2 FQNNGV. The V gene lost 1 base and the J gene lost 0 bases, with 11 bases spanning the gap. The CDR3 is CASSLAQGMSTDTQYF. CDR3 sequence (DNA): TGTGCCAGCAGCTTAGCGCAGGGGATGAGCACAGATACGCAGTATTTT.

V and J are TRBV5-1 and TRBJ2-1; the match to TRBD2 covers 8 bases. The CDR3 length is 16 residues. The germline V gene has CDR1 SGHRS and CDR2 YFSETQ. Germline trimming cut 0 bases from V and 3 bases from J; bases unmatched to any gene: 5. The CDR3 sequence is CASSLVVSGSYNEQFF. CDR3 nucleotide sequence: TGCGCCAGCAGCTTGGTAGTCAGCGGGAGCTACAATGAGCAGTTCTTC.

V and J are TRBV25-1 and TRBJ1-5; D call uncertain. V was clipped by 4 bases and J by 7 bases, with 11 bases between them. The CDR3 sequence is 13 residues long. Germline V gene lookup returns CDR1 MGHDK and CDR2 SYGVNS. CDR3 loop: CASSARELQPQHF. CDR3 nucleotide sequence: TGTGCCAGCAGTGCCCGGGAACTACAGCCCCAGCATTTT. The variable domain in full, completed from reference TRBV25-1 and TRBJ1-5, reads EADIYQTPRYLVIGTGKKITLECSQTMGHDKMYWYQQDPGMELHLIHYSYGVNSTEKGDLSSESTVSRIRTEHFPLTLESARPSHTSQYLCASSARELQPQHFGDGTRLSIL.

The rearrangement joins TRBV12-3 or TRBV12-4 to TRBJ2-7; 7 nucleotides agree with TRBD1. The CDR3 totals 13 residues. The trim removed 6 bases at V and 3 bases at J, leaving 5 bases unmatched. CDR3 bases: TGTGCCAGCAGGTATCGACAGGGCTACGAGCAGTACTTC. It specifies CASRYRQGYEQYF.

The chain uses TRBV14 and TRBJ2-7; 8 nucleotides agree with TRBD1. This CDR3 comprises 17 residues. With V trimmed by 3 bases and J by 1 base, 11 bases remained unmatched. The germline V gene has CDR1 SGHDN and CDR2 FVKESK. CDR3 sequence (DNA): TGTGCCAGCAGCCACGATCGGCGGACAGGGTCGTCCTACGAGCAGTACTTC. Residues: CASSHDRRTGSSYEQYF.

The chain uses TRBV3-1 (or the pseudogene TRBV3-2) and TRBJ2-7, with D perhaps matching TRBD1 (5 bases). The germline gives CDR1 LGHDT, CDR2 YNNKEL (reference sequence). V was trimmed by 1 base and J by 3 bases, leaving 7 bases between them. This CDR3 comprises 13 residues. CDR3 protein: CASSQGTRYEQYF. The CDR3 DNA follows: TGTGCCAGCAGCCAAGGGACACGCTACGAGCAGTACTTC.

The chain joins TRBV9 to TRBJ2-3, with D maybe TRBD1 (6 bases). V shed 4 bases and J shed 5 bases, with 17 bases lying between them. CDR3 length: 15 amino acids. The germline gives CDR1 SGDLS, CDR2 YYNGEE. CDR3 sequence: CASSTRQVPGDTQYF. For the CDR3, the DNA is TGTGCCAGCAGCACCCGACAGGTCCCAGGAGATACGCAGTATTTT.

The genes are TRBV27 and TRBJ2-3, with D perhaps given as TRBD1 or TRBD2 (5 bases each). The CDR3 extends over 16 amino acids. V lost 0 bases, J lost 1 base, and 11 bases lay in between. Looked up from germline, CDR1 is MNHEY and CDR2 is SMNVEV (reference sequence). The CDR3 loop is CASSLSPGRRTDTQYF. CDR3 DNA sequence: TGTGCCAGCAGTTTATCCCCGGGACGCCGCACAGATACGCAGTATTTT.

This chain uses TRBV7-6 with TRBJ1-6, with D maybe TRBD1 (5 bases). There are 17 residues in the CDR3. Germline V gene data show CDR1 as SGHVS and CDR2 as FNYEAQ. V was cut by 1 base and J by 0 bases, with 10 bases left in between. CDR3: CASSLGQGDSYNSPLHF. The CDR3 nucleotides are TGTGCCAGCAGCTTAGGTCAGGGCGACTCCTATAATTCACCCCTCCACTTT.

The V and J genes are TRBV28 and TRBJ1-1; D is unclear. The CDR3 runs to 13 residues. CDR1 and CDR2 from the germline V gene are MDHEN and SYDVKM. Trimming shortened V by 3 bases and J by 1 base, and 6 bases separated the two germline ends. CDR3 region: CASSFGKNTEAFF. CDR3 DNA sequence: TGTGCCAGCAGTTTCGGAAAGAACACTGAAGCTTTCTTT.

The V and J genes are TRBV28 and TRBJ2-1; a possible D gene is TRBD2 (5 bases). Trimming shortened V by 4 bases and J by 6 bases, and 19 bases separated the two germline ends. This CDR3 has 16 amino acids. Per germline, CDR1 MDHEN and CDR2 SYDVKM. This CDR3 is CASSSPVGLTPNEQFF. The CDR3 DNA reads TGTGCCAGCAGTTCGCCGGTCGGACTTACCCCCAATGAGCAGTTCTTC.

The chain couples TRBV5-1 to TRBJ2-7; D tentatively fits TRBD1 or TRBD2 (6 bases each). Per germline, CDR1 SGHRS and CDR2 YFSETQ. V gave up 4 bases and J gave up 7 bases, with 18 bases separating them. The CDR3 covers 14 residues. The CDR3 here is CASSPRPGAREQYF. CDR3 DNA sequence: TGCGCCAGCAGCCCTCGCCCGGGGGCTCGGGAGCAGTACTTC.

The CDR3 bases are TGTGCCAGCAGACTCCGACAGGCCATGGGGTATTTT. Translation: CASRLRQAMGYF. The rearrangement uses TRBV12-3 or TRBV12-4 and TRBJ2-3, with D perhaps matching TRBD1 (6 bases). Trimming left V 6 bases short and J 14 bases short, with 18 bases between. The CDR3 loop spans 12 amino acids.

The V gene is TRBV5-6, the J gene TRBJ1-2, with 9 bases lining up with TRBD1. Germline loops: CDR1 SGHDT, CDR2 YYEEEE. The V segment lost 2 bases and the J segment 3 bases; nucleotides outside the gene matches: 5. The CDR3 is made up of 15 amino acids. The CDR3 reads CASSFYRGLDYGYTF. In DNA, the CDR3 is TGTGCCAGCAGCTTTTACAGGGGGCTGGACTATGGCTACACCTTC.

The gene calls are TRBV13 and TRBJ2-2; D ambiguous. Trimming stripped 0 bases from V and 3 bases from J, with 8 bases between. This CDR3 contains 15 residues. From germline, CDR1 is PRHDT and CDR2 FYEKMQ (reference sequence). CDR3 sequence reads: CASSLGFRDTGELFF. In DNA form, the CDR3 reads TGTGCCAGCAGCTTAGGATTTAGGGACACCGGGGAGCTGTTTTTT.

V usage is TRBV7-2 and J usage is TRBJ2-5; TRBD1 agrees at 9 bases. Germline V gene lookup returns CDR1 SGHTA and CDR2 FQGNSA. The CDR3 covers 14 residues. The junction had 2 bases not matched to a gene; V was cut back by 5 bases and J by 1 base. The CDR3: CASSLTGGQETQYF. In nucleotides, the CDR3 is TGTGCCAGCAGCCTGACAGGGGGCCAAGAGACCCAGTACTTC.

For the CDR3, the DNA is TGTGCCAGCAGCCAACTCTACGAGCAGTACTTC. Translating gives CASSQLYEQYF. The gene calls are TRBV3-1 (or the pseudogene TRBV3-2) and TRBJ2-7, with D unclear. This CDR3 is built from 11 residues. CDR1 is LGHDT, CDR2 YNNKEL, per germline (reference sequence). V dropped 2 bases and J dropped 3 bases, with 2 bases sitting between them.

The V and J genes are TRBV19 and TRBJ1-5, with D hard to call. This CDR3 comprises 14 residues. CDR1 is LNHDA and CDR2 is SQIVND in the germline V gene (reference sequence). V lost 7 bases, J lost 0 bases, and 10 bases lay in between. The CDR3 sequence: CASTFDYSNQPQHF. In nucleotides, the CDR3 is TGTGCCAGTACCTTCGATTATAGCAATCAGCCCCAGCATTTT.

CDR3 in amino acids: CASSHSRQLLTEAFF. CDR3 in DNA: TGTGCCAGCAGCCATAGTCGGCAGTTGCTCACTGAAGCTTTCTTT. The V and J genes are TRBV14 and TRBJ1-1; D gene unclear. The CDR3 has 15 residues. With 3 bases removed from V and 4 bases from J, the gap between germline ends came to 15 bases. The V gene's germline CDR1 is SGHDN and CDR2 FVKESK.

The chain uses TRBV7-8 and TRBJ2-2; 7 nucleotides align to TRBD2. The CDR3 has 16 amino acids. The germline V gene encodes CDR1 SGHVS and CDR2 FQNEAQ. V lost 3 bases, J lost 4 bases, and 8 bases stayed unmatched. CDR3 nucleotides: TGTGCCAGCAGCTTGCCTCCGGGAGGAAGCACCGGGGAGCTGTTTTTT. Translation: CASSLPPGGSTGELFF.

The chain combines TRBV11-2 with TRBJ2-5; either TRBD1 or TRBD2 may supply D (5 bases each). Looked up from germline, CDR1 is SGHAT and CDR2 is FQNNGV. The CDR3 contains 16 residues. The V gene lost 0 bases and the J gene lost 1 base, with 12 bases spanning the gap. CDR3 protein: CASSLEGVGTQETQYF. The CDR3 region has the DNA TGTGCCAGCAGCTTAGAAGGGGTTGGGACCCAAGAGACCCAGTACTTC.